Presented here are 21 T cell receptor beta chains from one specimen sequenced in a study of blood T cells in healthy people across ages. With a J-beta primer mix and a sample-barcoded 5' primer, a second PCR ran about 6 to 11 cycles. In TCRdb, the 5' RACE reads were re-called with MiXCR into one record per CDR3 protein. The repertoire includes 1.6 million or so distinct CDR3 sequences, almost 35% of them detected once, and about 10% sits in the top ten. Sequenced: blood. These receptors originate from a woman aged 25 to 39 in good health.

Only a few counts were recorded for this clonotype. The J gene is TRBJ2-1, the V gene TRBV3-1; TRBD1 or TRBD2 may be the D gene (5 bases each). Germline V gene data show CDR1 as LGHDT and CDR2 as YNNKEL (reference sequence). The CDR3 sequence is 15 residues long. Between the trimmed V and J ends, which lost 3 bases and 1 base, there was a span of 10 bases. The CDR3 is CASSQGRISYNEQFF. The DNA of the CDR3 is TGTGCCAGCAGCCAGGGACGGATATCCTACAATGAGCAGTTCTTC.

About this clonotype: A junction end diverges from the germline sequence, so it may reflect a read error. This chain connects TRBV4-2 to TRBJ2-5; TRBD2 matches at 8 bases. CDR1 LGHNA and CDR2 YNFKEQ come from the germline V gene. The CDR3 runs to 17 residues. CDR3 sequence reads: CAGSQATGGAARETQYF. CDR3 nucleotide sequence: TGTGCCGGCAGCCAAGCCACCGGGGGGGCGGCCCGGGAGACCCAGTACTTC.

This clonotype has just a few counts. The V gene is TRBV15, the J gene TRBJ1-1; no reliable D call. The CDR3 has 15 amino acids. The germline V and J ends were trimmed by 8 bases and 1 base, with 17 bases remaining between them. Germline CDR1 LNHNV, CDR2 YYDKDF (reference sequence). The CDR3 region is CATAIRGSRNTEAFF. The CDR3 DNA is TGTGCCACCGCTATCCGTGGGTCTCGGAACACTGAAGCTTTCTTT.

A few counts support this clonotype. The CDR3 DNA reads as TGTGCCAGCAGCTTAGTTCCGGGACACCCACTCTACGAGCAGTACTTC. Amino acids: CASSLVPGHPLYEQYF. The V gene is TRBV7-8, the J gene TRBJ2-7; a possible D gene is TRBD1 (6 bases). The germline gives CDR1 SGHVS, CDR2 FQNEAQ. V shed 1 base and J shed 3 bases, with 16 bases lying between them. There are 16 residues in the CDR3.

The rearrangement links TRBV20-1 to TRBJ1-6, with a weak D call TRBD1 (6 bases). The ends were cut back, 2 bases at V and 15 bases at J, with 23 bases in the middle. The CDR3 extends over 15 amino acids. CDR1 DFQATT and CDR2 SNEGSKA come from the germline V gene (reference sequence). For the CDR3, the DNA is TGCAGTGCTAGAACCTCCGGGACAACCGATGGGCACCTCCACTTT. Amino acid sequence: CSARTSGTTDGHLHF.

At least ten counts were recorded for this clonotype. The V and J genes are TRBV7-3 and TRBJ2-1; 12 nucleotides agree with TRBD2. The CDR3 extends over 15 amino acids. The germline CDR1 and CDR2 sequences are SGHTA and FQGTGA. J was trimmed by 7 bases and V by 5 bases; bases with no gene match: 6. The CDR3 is CASSPRLAGVNEQFF. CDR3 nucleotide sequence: TGTGCCAGCAGCCCCCGACTAGCGGGGGTGAATGAGCAGTTCTTC.

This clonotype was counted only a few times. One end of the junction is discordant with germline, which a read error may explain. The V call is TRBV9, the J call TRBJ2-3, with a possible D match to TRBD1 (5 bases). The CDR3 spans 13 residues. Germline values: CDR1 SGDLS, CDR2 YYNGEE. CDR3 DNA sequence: TGCGCCAGCAGTGTGGGGCGCACAGATACGCAGTATTTT. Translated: CASSVGRTDTQYF.

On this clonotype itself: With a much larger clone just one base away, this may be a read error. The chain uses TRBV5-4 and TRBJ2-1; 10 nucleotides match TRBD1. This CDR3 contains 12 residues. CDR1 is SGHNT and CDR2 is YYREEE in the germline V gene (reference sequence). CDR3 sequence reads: CACSWGTGDRFF. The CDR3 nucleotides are TGTGCCTGCAGCTGGGGGACAGGGGATCGGTTCTTC.

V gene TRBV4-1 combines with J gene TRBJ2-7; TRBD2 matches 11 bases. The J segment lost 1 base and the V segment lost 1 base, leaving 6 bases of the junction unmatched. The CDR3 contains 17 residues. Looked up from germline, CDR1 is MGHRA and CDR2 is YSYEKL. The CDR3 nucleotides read TGCGCCAGCAGCCAAGGGCGACTAGCGGGGCAATCCTACGAGCAGTACTTC. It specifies CASSQGRLAGQSYEQYF.

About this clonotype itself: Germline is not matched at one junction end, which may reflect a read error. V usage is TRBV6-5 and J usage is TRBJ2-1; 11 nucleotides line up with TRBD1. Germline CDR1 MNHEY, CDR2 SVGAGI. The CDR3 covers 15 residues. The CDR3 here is CASRRDRGSYNERFF. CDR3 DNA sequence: TGTGCCAGCAGGCGGGACAGGGGGTCCTACAATGAGCGGTTCTTC.

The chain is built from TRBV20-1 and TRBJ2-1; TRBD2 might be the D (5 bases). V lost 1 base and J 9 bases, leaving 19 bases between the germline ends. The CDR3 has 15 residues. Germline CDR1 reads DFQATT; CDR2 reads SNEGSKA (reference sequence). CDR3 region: CSARGGSTLGLEQFF. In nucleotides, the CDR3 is TGCAGTGCTAGAGGAGGGTCTACCCTGGGTCTTGAGCAGTTCTTC.

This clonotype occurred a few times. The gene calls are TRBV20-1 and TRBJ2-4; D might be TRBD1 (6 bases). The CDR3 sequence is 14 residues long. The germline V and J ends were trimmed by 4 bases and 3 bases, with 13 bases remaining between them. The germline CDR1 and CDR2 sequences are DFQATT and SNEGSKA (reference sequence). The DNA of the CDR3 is TGCAGTGCTATTAACAGGGCTGGCAAAAACATTCAGTACTTC. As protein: CSAINRAGKNIQYF.

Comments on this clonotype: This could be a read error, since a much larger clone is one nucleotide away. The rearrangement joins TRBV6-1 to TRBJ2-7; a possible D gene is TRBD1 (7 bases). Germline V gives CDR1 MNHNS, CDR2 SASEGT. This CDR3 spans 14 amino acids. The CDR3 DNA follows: TGTGCCTGCAGAAAAGACAGGGACTTCTACGAGCAGTACTTC. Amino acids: CACRKDRDFYEQYF.

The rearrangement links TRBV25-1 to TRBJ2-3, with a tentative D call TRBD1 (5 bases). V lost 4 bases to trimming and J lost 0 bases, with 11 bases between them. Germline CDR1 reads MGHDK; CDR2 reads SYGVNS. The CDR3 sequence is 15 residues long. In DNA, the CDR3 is TGTGCCAGCAGTGGATGGCAGGGTAGCACAGATACGCAGTATTTT. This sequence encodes CASSGWQGSTDTQYF. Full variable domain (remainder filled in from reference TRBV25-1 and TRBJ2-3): EADIYQTPRYLVIGTGKKITLECSQTMGHDKMYWYQQDPGMELHLIHYSYGVNSTEKGDLSSESTVSRIRTEHFPLTLESARPSHTSQYLCASSGWQGSTDTQYFGPGTRLTVL.

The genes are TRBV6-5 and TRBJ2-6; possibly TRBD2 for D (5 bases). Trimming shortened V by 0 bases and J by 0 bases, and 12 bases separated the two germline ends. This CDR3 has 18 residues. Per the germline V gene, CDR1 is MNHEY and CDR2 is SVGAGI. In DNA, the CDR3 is TGTGCCAGCAGTTACTCGTCAGGCGGGCTCTCTGGGGCCAACGTCCTGACTTTC. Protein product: CASSYSSGGLSGANVLTF.

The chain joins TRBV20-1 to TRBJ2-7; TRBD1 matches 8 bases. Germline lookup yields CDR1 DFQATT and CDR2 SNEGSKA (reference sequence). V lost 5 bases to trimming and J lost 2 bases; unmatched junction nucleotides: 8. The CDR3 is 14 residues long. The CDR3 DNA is TGCAGTGCTCCCCGGACAGGGAACACCTACGAGCAGTACTTC. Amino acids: CSAPRTGNTYEQYF.

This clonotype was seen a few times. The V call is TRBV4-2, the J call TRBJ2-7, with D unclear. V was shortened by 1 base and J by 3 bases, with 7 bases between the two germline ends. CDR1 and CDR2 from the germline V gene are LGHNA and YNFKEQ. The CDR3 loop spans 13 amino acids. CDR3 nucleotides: TGTGCCAGCAGCCAAGGGTCGGTCTACGAGCAGTACTTC. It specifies CASSQGSVYEQYF.

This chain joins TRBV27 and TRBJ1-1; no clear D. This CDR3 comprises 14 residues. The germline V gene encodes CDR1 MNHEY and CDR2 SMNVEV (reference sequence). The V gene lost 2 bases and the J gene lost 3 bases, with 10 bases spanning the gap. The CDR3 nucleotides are TGTGCCAGCAGTTTAGGGAATGCGTACACTGAAGCTTTCTTT. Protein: CASSLGNAYTEAFF.

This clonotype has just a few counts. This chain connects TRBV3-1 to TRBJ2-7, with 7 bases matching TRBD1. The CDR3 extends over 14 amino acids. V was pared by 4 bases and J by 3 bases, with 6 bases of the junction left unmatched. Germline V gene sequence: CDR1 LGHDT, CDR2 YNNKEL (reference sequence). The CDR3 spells CASSLTGIVYEQYF. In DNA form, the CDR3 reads TGTGCCAGCAGCCTGACAGGGATTGTCTACGAGCAGTACTTC.

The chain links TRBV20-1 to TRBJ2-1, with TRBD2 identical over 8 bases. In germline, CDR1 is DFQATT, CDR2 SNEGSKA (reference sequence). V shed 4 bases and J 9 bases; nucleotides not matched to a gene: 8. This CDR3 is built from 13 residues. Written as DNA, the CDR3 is TGCAGTGCTATTGGGGCGGGAGGAGGTGAGCAGTTCTTC. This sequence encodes CSAIGAGGGEQFF.

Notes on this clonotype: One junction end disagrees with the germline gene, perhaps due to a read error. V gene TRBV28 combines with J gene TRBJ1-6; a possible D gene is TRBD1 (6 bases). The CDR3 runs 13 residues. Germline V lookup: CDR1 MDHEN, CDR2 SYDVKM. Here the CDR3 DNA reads TGTGCCCGCAGAAGACAGGATAATTCACCCCTCCACTTT. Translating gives CARRRQDNSPLHF.